This T cell receptor beta chain was found in a study of cytomegalovirus exposure and HLA in healthy donors. Whole-study context: In an early release, HLA-typed donors contributed 80 million to 95 million unique TCR sequences.

The PCR employed 60 Vbeta primers together with 13 Jbeta primers. Some clones are missing from TCRdb's copy, which holds only in-frame ones; the method was immunoSEQ multiplex PCR. Of about 130,000 clones in the sample, roughly 70% are singletons; the top ten hold 4.3%. This CDR3 has 13 amino acids. V shed 6 bases and J shed 6 bases, with 13 bases lying between them. Germline V CDR1 and CDR2: SNHLY, FYNNEI. The receptor comes from a man between 18 and 35 years old in good health and CMV-seropositive. Sequenced: PBMCs. This chain links TRBV2 with TRBJ2-3, with D possibly TRBD1 on 6 matching bases. The CDR3 nucleotides read TGTGCCAGCAGCCTACAGGGTCTTGATACGCAGTATTTT. This encodes CASSLQGLDTQYF.